This TCR beta chain was sequenced during a study of shared clonotypes between healthy human individuals. Study-wide background: Every donor yielded three CD4 naive, three CD4 memory, two CD8 naive and one CD8 memory plate. Study conclusions and caveats: Memory subsets had estimated richness that was generally smaller than that of naive subsets. In the sorted subsets, rarefaction showed sequencing was incomplete despite large depth.

Into CD45RA+ naive and CD45RA-negative memory subsets, the CD4+ cells were split. Here immunoSEQ multiplex PCR was the method, and the copy in TCRdb shows in-frame clones only, minus some. This sample yields approximately 2,300,000 clones, of which under 95% are seen a single time; 0.37% belongs to the top ten. For this clone: Its matching antigen is unknown.

The receptor's source is a young man in good health. Some clones in this sample may be carry-over from other donors' samples. Source material: naive CD4+ T cells from PBMCs. Subset meaning: CD45RA+ positively selected.

CDR3 sequence: CASSYTGSNSPLHF. The DNA for the CDR3 is TGTGCCAGCAGTTACACAGGGAGCAATTCACCCCTCCACTTT. V is TRBV6-6 and J is TRBJ1-6, with a tentative D call TRBD1 (6 bases). CDR1 is MNHNY and CDR2 is SVGAGI in the germline V gene (reference sequence). Trimming pared 2 bases from V and 7 bases from J, leaving 9 bases between. CDR3 length: 14 amino acids.